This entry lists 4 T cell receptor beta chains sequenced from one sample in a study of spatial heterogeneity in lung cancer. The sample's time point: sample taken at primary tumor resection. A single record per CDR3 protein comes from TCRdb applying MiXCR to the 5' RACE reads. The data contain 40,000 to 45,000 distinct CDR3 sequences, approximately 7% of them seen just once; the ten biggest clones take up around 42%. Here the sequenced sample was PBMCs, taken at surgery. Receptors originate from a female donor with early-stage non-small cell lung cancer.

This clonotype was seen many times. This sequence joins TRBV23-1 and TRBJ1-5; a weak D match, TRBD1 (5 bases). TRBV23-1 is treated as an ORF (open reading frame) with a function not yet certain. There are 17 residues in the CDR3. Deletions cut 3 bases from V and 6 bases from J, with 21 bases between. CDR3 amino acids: CASSHCPNGAHGQPQHF. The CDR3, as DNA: TGCGCCAGCAGTCATTGCCCAAACGGGGCCCATGGTCAGCCCCAGCATTTT.

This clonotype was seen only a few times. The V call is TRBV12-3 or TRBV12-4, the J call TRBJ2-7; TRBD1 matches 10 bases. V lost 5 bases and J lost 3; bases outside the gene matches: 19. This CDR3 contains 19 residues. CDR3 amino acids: CASSTRQGAHIGSGYEQYF. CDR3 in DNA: TGTGCCAGCAGTACCCGACAGGGGGCGCATATCGGGTCCGGCTACGAGCAGTACTTC.

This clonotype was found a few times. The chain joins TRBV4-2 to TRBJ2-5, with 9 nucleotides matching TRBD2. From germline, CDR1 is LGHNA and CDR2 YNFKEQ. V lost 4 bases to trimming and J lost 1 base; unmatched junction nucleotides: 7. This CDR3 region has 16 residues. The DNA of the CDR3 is TGTGCCAGCAGCCCCGTCGGGACTAGCAGCCAAGAGACCCAGTACTTC. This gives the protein CASSPVGTSSQETQYF.

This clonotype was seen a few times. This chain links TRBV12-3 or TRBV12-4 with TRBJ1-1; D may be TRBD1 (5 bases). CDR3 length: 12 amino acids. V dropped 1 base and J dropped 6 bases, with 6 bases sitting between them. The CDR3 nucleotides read TGTGCCAGCAGTTTAGTAGGGGCTGAAGCTTTCTTT. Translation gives CASSLVGAEAFF.